This T cell receptor beta chain was captured by sequencing in a study of shared T cell receptors in the human thymus. Germline lookup yields CDR1 LGHNA and CDR2 YSLEER. The CDR3 has 15 residues. J was trimmed by 3 bases and V by 2 bases; bases with no gene match: 4. Generated by immunoSEQ multiplex PCR, the TCRdb table keeps only in-frame clones and is missing some. The repertoire holds some 700,000 clones, with roughly 90% as singletons. The data were also submitted as part of a second study, on human thymus T cells. Per that study: Thymus tissue for the work was resected from patients undergoing corrective heart surgery.

The chain carries TRBV4-3 and TRBJ2-3; 8 bases are shared with TRBD2. This receptor was obtained from a boy under two years old with a congenital heart defect. Sequencing used thymocytes. CDR3 residues: CASSQQAGGTDTQYF. CDR3 in DNA: TGCGCCAGCAGCCAACAGGCGGGGGGAACAGATACGCAGTATTTT.